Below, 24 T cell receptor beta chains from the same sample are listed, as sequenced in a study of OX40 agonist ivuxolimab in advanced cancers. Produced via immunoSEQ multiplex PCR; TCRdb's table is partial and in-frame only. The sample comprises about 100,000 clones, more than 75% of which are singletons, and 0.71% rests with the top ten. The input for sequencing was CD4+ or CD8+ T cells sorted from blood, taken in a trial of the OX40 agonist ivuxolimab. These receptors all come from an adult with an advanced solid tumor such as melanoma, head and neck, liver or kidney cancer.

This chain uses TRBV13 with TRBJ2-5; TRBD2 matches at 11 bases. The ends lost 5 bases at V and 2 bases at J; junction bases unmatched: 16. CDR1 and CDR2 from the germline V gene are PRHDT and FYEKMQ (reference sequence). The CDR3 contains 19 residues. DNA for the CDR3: TGTGCCAGCAGCGCCTCCCTAGCGGGGGGTCAATATTTACAAGAGACCCAGTACTTC. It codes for CASSASLAGGQYLQETQYF.

The CDR3 DNA reads TGTGCCAGCAGCGCCGGGACTAGCGGGGCTAACACAGATACGCAGTATTTT. As protein: CASSAGTSGANTDTQYF. The gene calls are TRBV7-9 and TRBJ2-3; 13 bases fit TRBD2. The length of the CDR3 is 17 residues. The ends lost 5 bases at V and 2 bases at J; junction bases unmatched: 7. CDR1 and CDR2 from the germline V gene are SEHNR and FQNEAQ (reference sequence).

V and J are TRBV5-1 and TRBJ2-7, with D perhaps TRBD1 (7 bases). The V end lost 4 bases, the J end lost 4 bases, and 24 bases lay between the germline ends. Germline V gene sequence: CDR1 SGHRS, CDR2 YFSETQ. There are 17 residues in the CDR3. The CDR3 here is CASSPPPGGTVSYEQYF. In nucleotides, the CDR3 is TGCGCCAGCAGCCCCCCCCCTGGAGGGACAGTGAGTTACGAGCAGTACTTC.

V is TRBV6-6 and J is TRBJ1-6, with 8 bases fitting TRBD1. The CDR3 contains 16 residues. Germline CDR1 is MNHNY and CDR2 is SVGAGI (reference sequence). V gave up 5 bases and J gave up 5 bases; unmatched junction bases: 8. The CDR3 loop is CASSHTGTGDNSPLHF. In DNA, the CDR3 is TGTGCCAGCAGTCATACCGGGACAGGAGATAATTCACCCCTCCACTTT.

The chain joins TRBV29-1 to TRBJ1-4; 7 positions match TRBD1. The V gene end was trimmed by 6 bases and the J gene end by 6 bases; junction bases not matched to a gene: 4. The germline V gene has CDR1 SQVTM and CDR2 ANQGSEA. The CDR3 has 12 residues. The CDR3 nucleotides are TGCAGCGTGACAGGGTCAGATGAAAAACTGTTTTTT. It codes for CSVTGSDEKLFF.

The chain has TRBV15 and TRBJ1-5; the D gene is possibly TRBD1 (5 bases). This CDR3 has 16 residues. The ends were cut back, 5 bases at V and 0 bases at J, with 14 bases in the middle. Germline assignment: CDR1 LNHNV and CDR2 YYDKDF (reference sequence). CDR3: CATSQGWGGSNQPQHF. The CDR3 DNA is TGTGCCACCAGCCAGGGTTGGGGGGGTAGCAATCAGCCCCAGCATTTT.

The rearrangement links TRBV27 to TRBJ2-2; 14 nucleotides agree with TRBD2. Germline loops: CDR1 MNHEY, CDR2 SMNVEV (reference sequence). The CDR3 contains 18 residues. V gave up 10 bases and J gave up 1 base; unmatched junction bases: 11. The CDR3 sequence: CATPPGTSGGENTGELFF. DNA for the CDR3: TGTGCCACTCCCCCCGGGACTAGCGGGGGTGAGAACACCGGGGAGCTGTTTTTT.

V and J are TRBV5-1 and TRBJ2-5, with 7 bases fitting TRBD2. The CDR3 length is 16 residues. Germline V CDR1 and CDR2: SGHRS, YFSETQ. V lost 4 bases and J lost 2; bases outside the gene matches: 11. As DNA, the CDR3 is TGCGCCAGCAGCCGGGTTAGCGGGCCGATACAAGAGACCCAGTACTTC. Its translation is CASSRVSGPIQETQYF.

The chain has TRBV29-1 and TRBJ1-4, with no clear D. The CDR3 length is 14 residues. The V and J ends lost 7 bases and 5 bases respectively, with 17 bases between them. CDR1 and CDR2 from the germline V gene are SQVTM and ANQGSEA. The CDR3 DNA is TGCAGCGCTAAGTATCCAGGAGACAATGAAAAACTGTTTTTT. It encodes CSAKYPGDNEKLFF.

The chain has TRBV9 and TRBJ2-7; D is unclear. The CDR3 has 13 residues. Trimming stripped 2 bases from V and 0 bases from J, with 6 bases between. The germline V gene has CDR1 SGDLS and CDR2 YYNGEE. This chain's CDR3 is CASSVPTSYEQYF. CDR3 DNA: TGTGCCAGCAGCGTTCCTACCTCCTACGAGCAGTACTTC.

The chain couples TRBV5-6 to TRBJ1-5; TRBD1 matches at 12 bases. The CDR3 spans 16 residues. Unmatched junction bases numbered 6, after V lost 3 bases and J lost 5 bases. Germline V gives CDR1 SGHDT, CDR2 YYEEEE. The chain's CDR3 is CASSSRDRGPHQPQHF. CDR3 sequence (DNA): TGTGCCAGCAGCTCGCGGGACAGGGGGCCTCATCAGCCCCAGCATTTT.

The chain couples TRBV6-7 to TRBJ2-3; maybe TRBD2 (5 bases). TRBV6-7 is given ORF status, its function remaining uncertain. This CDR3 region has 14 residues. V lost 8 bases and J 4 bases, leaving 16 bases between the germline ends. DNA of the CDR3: TGTGCCAGCCCCTGGGAGCGGATCTCAGATACGCAGTATTTT. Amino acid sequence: CASPWERISDTQYF.

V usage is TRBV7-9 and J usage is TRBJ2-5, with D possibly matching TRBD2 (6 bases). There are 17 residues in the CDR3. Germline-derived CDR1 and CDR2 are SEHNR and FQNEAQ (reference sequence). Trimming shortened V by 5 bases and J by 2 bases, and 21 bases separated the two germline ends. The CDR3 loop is CASSIGGGTGVQETQYF. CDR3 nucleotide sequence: TGTGCCAGCAGCATCGGAGGTGGGACGGGAGTTCAAGAGACCCAGTACTTC.

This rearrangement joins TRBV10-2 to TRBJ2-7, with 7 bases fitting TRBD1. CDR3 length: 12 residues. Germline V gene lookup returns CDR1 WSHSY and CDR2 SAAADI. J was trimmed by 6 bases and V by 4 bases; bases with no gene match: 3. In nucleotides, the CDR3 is TGCGCCAGCAGTGGGACAGGCGGCGAGCAGTACTTC. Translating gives CASSGTGGEQYF.

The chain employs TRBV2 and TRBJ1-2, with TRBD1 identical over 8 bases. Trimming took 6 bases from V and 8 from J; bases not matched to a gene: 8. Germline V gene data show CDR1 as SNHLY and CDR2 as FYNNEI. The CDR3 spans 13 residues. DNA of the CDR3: TGTGCCAGCAGCGACAGGGGCCTGAGAGGCTACACCTTC. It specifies CASSDRGLRGYTF.

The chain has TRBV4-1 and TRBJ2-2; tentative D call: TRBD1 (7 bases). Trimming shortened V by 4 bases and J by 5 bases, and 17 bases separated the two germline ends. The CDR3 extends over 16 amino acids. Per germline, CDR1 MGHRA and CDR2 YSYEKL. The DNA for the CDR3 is TGCGCCAGCAGCCGAACAGGGGACTCGAGGACCGGGGAGCTGTTTTTT. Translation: CASSRTGDSRTGELFF.

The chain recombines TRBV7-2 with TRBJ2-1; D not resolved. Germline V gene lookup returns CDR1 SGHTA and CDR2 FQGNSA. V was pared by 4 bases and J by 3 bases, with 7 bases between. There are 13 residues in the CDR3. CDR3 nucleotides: TGTGCCAGCAGCTCGGGTTTCTACAATGAGCAGTTCTTC. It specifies CASSSGFYNEQFF.

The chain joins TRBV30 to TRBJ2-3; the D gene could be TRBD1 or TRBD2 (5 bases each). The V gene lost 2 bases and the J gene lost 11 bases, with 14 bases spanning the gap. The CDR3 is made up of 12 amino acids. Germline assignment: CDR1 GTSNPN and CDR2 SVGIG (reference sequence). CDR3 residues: CAWSIIRGVQYF. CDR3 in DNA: TGTGCCTGGAGTATCATTAGGGGAGTGCAGTATTTT.

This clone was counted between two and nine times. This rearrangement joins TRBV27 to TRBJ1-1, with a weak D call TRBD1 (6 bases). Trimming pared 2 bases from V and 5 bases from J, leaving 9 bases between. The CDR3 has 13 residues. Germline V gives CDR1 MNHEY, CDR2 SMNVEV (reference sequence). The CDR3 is CASSLTGQTEAFF. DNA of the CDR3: TGTGCCAGCAGTTTAACAGGGCAGACTGAAGCTTTCTTT.

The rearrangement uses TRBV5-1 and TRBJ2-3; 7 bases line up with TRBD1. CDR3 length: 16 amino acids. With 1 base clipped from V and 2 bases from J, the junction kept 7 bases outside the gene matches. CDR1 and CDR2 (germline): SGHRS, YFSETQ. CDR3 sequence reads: CASSLFRDSHTDTQYF. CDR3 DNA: TGCGCCAGCAGCTTGTTCCGGGACAGTCACACAGATACGCAGTATTTT.

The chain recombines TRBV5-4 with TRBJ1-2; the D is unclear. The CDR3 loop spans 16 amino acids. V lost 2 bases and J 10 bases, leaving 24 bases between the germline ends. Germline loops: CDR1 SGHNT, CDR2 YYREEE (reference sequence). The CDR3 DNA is TGTGCCAGCAGCTTTAAGGTAAGGTTCCTTGAAGGAGACTACACCTTC. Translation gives CASSFKVRFLEGDYTF.

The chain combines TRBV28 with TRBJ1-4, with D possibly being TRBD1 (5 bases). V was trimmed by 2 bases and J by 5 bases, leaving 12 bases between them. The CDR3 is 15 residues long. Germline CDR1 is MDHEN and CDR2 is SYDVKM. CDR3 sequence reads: CASSLGGDANEKLFF. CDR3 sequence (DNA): TGTGCCAGCAGTTTAGGGGGAGATGCCAATGAAAAACTGTTTTTT.

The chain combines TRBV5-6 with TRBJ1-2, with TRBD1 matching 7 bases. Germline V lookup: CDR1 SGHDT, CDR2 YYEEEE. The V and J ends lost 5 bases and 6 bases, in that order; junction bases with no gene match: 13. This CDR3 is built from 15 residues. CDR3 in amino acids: CASSFRTGLKDGYTF. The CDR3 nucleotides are TGTGCCAGCAGTTTTAGGACAGGCTTGAAAGATGGCTACACCTTC.

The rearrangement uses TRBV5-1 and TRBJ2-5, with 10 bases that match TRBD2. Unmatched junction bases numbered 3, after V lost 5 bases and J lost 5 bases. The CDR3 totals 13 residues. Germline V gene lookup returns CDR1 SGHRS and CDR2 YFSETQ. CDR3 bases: TGCGCCAGCAGGAGCGGGGGGGCGGAGACCCAGTACTTC. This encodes CASRSGGAETQYF.